This T cell receptor (beta chain) was profiled in a study of shared clonotypes between healthy human individuals. Overall study: CD8 memory received one plate per donor, CD8 naive two, CD4 memory three and CD4 naive three.

The data were produced by immunoSEQ multiplex PCR, yet TCRdb's version contains in-frame clones alone and is incomplete. The profile shows around 1.4 million clones, about 98.5% of them singletons. With 5 bases removed from V and 2 bases from J, the gap between germline ends came to 16 bases. This CDR3 spans 15 amino acids. The germline V gene has CDR1 SGHRS and CDR2 YFSETQ. Sequenced input: naive CD4+ T cells sorted from blood. Subset noted: CD45RA+ positively selected. The chain combines TRBV5-1 with TRBJ1-1; possible D gene TRBD1, 5 bases. The source is a man younger than 45 in good health. Here the CDR3 reads CASRREQGINTEAFF. As DNA, the CDR3 is TGCGCCAGCAGAAGGGAGCAGGGAATCAACACTGAAGCTTTCTTT.